The entry below gives a single T cell receptor beta chain sequence along with its context. Clones were sequenced by immunoSEQ multiplex PCR, and TCRdb holds only the in-frame ones, with some missing. The table shows 120,000 to 150,000 clones, with approximately 91% occurring only once. The sample is drawn from a study of T cell responses to AZD1222 COVID-19 vaccine. The source was peripheral blood, collected 28 days after the second AZD1222 dose. This sequence originates from an adult who received the AZD1222 COVID-19 vaccine.

CDR3: CASSIRGSAGYTF. CDR3 coding DNA: TGTGCCAGTAGTATAAGGGGGAGTGCTGGCTACACCTTC. The chain combines TRBV19 with TRBJ1-2; possible D gene TRBD1, 6 bases. V was trimmed by 2 bases and J by 7 bases, leaving 11 bases between them. The CDR3 totals 13 residues. In germline, CDR1 is LNHDA, CDR2 SQIVND (reference sequence).